These 20 T cell receptor beta chains were all obtained from the same sample, sequenced in a study of blood T cell repertoires in COVID-19 (dated by TCRdb to about 2020). The library came from the immunoSEQ multiplex PCR assay. TCRdb carries this immuneACCESS record with in-frame sequences only. Its versions omit some clonotypes, under half of them owing to an unresolved V gene in the studies checked, with the rest unexplained. Present in this sample are a few hundred thousand clones, about 87% of which were seen just once. Around 5% of the sample is taken by the ten largest. The sequencing sample was made of PBMCs or T cells enriched from blood (not recorded which). The receptors shown here come from a young man who had recovered from COVID-19.

The rearrangement uses TRBV27 and TRBJ1-1; a weak D match, TRBD1 (6 bases). Trimming cost V 6 bases and J 0 bases, with 11 bases left between them. CDR1 and CDR2 from the germline V gene are MNHEY and SMNVEV (reference sequence). This CDR3 is 14 amino acids long. Here the CDR3 DNA reads TGTGCCAGCAGAGCAGGGGCGTTGAACACTGAAGCTTTCTTT. Translating it yields CASRAGALNTEAFF.

The rearrangement links TRBV10-3 to TRBJ1-4, with TRBD1 matching over 7 bases. Germline V CDR1 and CDR2: ENHRY, SYGVKD. After removal of 6 bases from V and 5 bases from J, the junction contained 6 bases not matched to a gene. The CDR3 is made up of 14 amino acids. CDR3 residues: CAIRGQNPNEKLFF. CDR3 nucleotide sequence: TGTGCCATCAGGGGACAGAACCCAAATGAAAAACTGTTTTTT.

This clone was recorded a few times. The V and J genes are TRBV11-2 and TRBJ2-7, with TRBD1 matching over 8 bases. Unmatched junction bases numbered 5, after V lost 4 bases and J lost 0 bases. The length of the CDR3 is 15 residues. Germline V gene data show CDR1 as SGHAT and CDR2 as FQNNGV. CDR3 in amino acids: CASSSYRGTSYEQYF. CDR3 nucleotides: TGTGCCAGCAGCTCATACAGGGGGACCTCCTACGAGCAGTACTTC.

V and J are TRBV11-2 and TRBJ2-1; 7 positions agree with TRBD1. Per the germline V gene, CDR1 is SGHAT and CDR2 is FQNNGV. CDR3 size: 13 residues. The V and J ends lost 3 bases and 6 bases, in that order; junction bases with no gene match: 2. DNA of the CDR3: TGTGCCAGCAGCTTGGGACAGATCAATGAGCAGTTCTTC. Amino acid sequence: CASSLGQINEQFF.

This chain joins TRBV2 and TRBJ2-7, with a weak D call TRBD1 (6 bases). The germline gives CDR1 SNHLY, CDR2 FYNNEI. The V and J ends lost 5 bases and 0 bases respectively, with 14 bases between them. The CDR3 is 15 amino acids. The CDR3 nucleotides read TGTGCCAGCAGTAATCCGGGACACGTCTCCTACGAGCAGTACTTC. Amino acids: CASSNPGHVSYEQYF.

The chain recombines TRBV5-6 with TRBJ1-1; the D is unclear. Germline lookup yields CDR1 SGHDT and CDR2 YYEEEE. The germline V and J ends were trimmed by 0 bases and 6 bases, with 12 bases remaining between them. The CDR3 runs 14 residues. CDR3 bases: TGTGCCAGCAGCTTGGATGGGGAGAGGGCTGAAGCTTTCTTT. It codes for CASSLDGERAEAFF.

The rearrangement links TRBV9 to TRBJ2-7, with 9 bases lining up with TRBD1. The junction had 8 bases not matched to a gene; V was cut back by 4 bases and J by 6 bases. The CDR3 runs 14 residues. Germline assignment: CDR1 SGDLS and CDR2 YYNGEE. For the CDR3, the DNA is TGTGCCAGCAGCCCCGGACAGGGGACCGCCGAGCAGTACTTC. As protein: CASSPGQGTAEQYF.

The V gene is TRBV4-1, the J gene TRBJ2-3; 9 bases align to TRBD2. The CDR3 covers 16 residues. The ends lost 5 bases at V and 7 bases at J; junction bases unmatched: 13. Germline assignment: CDR1 MGHRA and CDR2 YSYEKL. This CDR3 reads CASSDPTAAGGHTQYF. The CDR3 DNA follows: TGCGCCAGCAGCGATCCCACGGCAGCGGGGGGCCATACGCAGTATTTT.

CDR3 sequence (DNA): TGCGCCAGCAGTGACCGCTACGAGCAGTACTTC. Amino acid sequence: CASSDRYEQYF. The gene calls are TRBV10-1 and TRBJ2-7; D remains ambiguous. Trimming took 3 bases from V and 3 from J, leaving 3 bases between them. Germline CDR1 is WNHNN and CDR2 is SYGVQD (reference sequence). The CDR3 sequence is 11 residues long.

The chain combines TRBV20-1 with TRBJ1-2; no firm D call. Trimming removed 3 bases at V and 13 bases at J, with 12 bases between. This CDR3 is 10 amino acids long. Germline V lookup: CDR1 DFQATT, CDR2 SNEGSKA (reference sequence). The CDR3 DNA follows: TGCAGTGCTAGTGGGCAGGTTTCCACCTTC. This encodes CSASGQVSTF.

The rearrangement uses TRBV19 and TRBJ1-3, with TRBD1 as a possible D gene (6 bases). The CDR3 extends over 15 amino acids. CDR1 and CDR2 (germline): LNHDA, SQIVND (reference sequence). The V and J ends lost 4 bases and 0 bases respectively, with 10 bases between them. CDR3 in DNA: TGTGCCAGTAGTAATGGACAGAGCTCTGGAAACACCATATATTTT. Its translation: CASSNGQSSGNTIYF. The whole variable domain, remainder taken from reference TRBV19 and TRBJ1-3, is DGGITQSPKYLFRKEGQNVTLSCEQNLNHDAMYWYRQDPGQGLRLIYYSQIVNDFQKGDIAEGYSVSREKKESFPLTVTSAQKNPTAFYLCASSNGQSSGNTIYFGEGSWLTVV.

The chain couples TRBV2 to TRBJ2-2; 9 nucleotides line up with TRBD1. The CDR3 covers 15 residues. Germline loops: CDR1 SNHLY, CDR2 FYNNEI. V was clipped by 5 bases and J by 5 bases; unmatched bases: 6. CDR3 in DNA: TGTGCCAGCAGTCTCCGGGACAGGGTGACCGGGGAGCTGTTTTTT. Its protein product is CASSLRDRVTGELFF.

The chain recombines TRBV5-1 with TRBJ2-2, with 9 nucleotides matching TRBD1. Germline-derived CDR1 and CDR2 are SGHRS and YFSETQ. The CDR3 runs to 16 residues. V shed 0 bases and J 4 bases; nucleotides not matched to a gene: 4. The CDR3 is CASSLEQGAVTGELFF. Here the CDR3 DNA reads TGCGCCAGCAGCTTGGAACAGGGGGCCGTCACCGGGGAGCTGTTTTTT. Supplemented by reference TRBV5-1 and TRBJ2-2, the full variable domain reads KAGVTQTPRYLIKTRGQQVTLSCSPISGHRSVSWYQQTPGQGLQFLFEYFSETQRNKGNFPGRFSGRQFSNSRSEMNVSTLELGDSALYLCASSLEQGAVTGELFFGEGSRLTVL.

The CDR3 region has the DNA TGTGCCACCAGTGATGTGGGAGATAACACTGAAGCTTTCTTT. Translated: CATSDVGDNTEAFF. This rearrangement joins TRBV24-1 to TRBJ1-1; no reliable D call. Per germline, CDR1 KGHDR and CDR2 SFDVKD. CDR3 length: 14 residues. Trimming shortened V by 3 bases and J by 2 bases, and 9 bases separated the two germline ends.

This rearrangement joins TRBV5-1 to TRBJ2-1; maybe TRBD1 (6 bases). Germline CDR1 and CDR2: SGHRS and YFSETQ. The V end lost 4 bases, the J end lost 0 bases, and 14 bases lay between the germline ends. There are 16 residues in the CDR3. Here the CDR3 DNA reads TGCGCCAGCAGCGAGGGACAACCGAGCTCCTACAATGAGCAGTTCTTC. Translated, it gives CASSEGQPSSYNEQFF.

This chain uses TRBV3-1 (or the pseudogene TRBV3-2) with TRBJ2-7, with 10 bases identical to TRBD1. Trimming at V came to 5 bases and at J to 3 bases, leaving 4 bases not matched to a gene. The germline CDR1 and CDR2 sequences are LGHDT and YNNKEL (reference sequence). The CDR3 totals 14 residues. CDR3 DNA sequence: TGTGCCAGCAGCTATTGGGACAGGGGCTACGAGCAGTACTTC. It codes for CASSYWDRGYEQYF.

The chain uses TRBV10-1 and TRBJ2-2; no clear D. The V end lost 8 bases, the J end lost 1 base, and 5 bases lay between the germline ends. The germline V gene has CDR1 WNHNN and CDR2 SYGVQD (reference sequence). This CDR3 comprises 12 residues. CDR3 protein: CASGQNTGELFF. CDR3 DNA: TGCGCCAGCGGGCAGAACACCGGGGAGCTGTTTTTT.

The chain combines TRBV5-1 with TRBJ1-4; D not resolved. Germline V CDR1 and CDR2: SGHRS, YFSETQ. Trimming removed 0 bases from V and 4 bases from J, with 13 bases in between. The CDR3 consists of 16 residues. CDR3 residues: CASSLDFGEVNEKLFF. In DNA, the CDR3 is TGCGCCAGCAGCTTGGATTTTGGGGAGGTTAATGAAAAACTGTTTTTT.

The chain has TRBV2 and TRBJ2-3; the D gene is possibly TRBD2 (5 bases). The CDR3 spans 14 residues. Trimming removed 8 bases from V and 2 bases from J, with 14 bases in between. The germline V gene has CDR1 SNHLY and CDR2 FYNNEI. Here the CDR3 reads CASREGSVTDTQYF. DNA for the CDR3: TGTGCCAGCCGGGAAGGTTCTGTCACAGATACGCAGTATTTT. The whole variable domain, remainder taken from reference TRBV2 and TRBJ2-3, is EPEVTQTPSHQVTQMGQEVILRCVPISNHLYFYWYRQILGQKVEFLVSFYNNEISEKSEIFDDQFSVERPDGSNFTLKIRSTKLEDSAMYFCASREGSVTDTQYFGPGTRLTVL.

To note about this clone: No DNA is shown, since the ends of the CDR3 on it are uncertain; the CDR3 is the one TCRdb lists. Here the CDR3 reads CAWSVGTGALRGF. The gene calls are TRBV30 and TRBJ2-7; TRBD1 is the table's D call and was not checked against the DNA. From its first to its last residue, the CDR3 has 13 amino acids. In germline, CDR1 is GTSNPN, CDR2 SVGIG (reference sequence).